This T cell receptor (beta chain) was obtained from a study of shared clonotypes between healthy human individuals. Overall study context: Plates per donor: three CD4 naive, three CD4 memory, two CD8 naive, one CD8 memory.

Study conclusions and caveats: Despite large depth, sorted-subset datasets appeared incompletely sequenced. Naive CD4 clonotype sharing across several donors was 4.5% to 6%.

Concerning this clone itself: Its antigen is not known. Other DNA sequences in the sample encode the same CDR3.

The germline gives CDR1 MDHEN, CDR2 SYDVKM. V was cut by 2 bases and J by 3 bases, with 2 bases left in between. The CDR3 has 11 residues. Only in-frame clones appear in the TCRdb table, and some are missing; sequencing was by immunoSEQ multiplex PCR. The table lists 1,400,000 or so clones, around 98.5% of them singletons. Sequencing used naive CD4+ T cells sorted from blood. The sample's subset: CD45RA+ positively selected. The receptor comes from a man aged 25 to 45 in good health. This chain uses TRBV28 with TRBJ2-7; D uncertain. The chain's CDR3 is CASSLGYEQYF. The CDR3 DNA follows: TGTGCCAGCAGTTTAGGCTACGAGCAGTACTTC.